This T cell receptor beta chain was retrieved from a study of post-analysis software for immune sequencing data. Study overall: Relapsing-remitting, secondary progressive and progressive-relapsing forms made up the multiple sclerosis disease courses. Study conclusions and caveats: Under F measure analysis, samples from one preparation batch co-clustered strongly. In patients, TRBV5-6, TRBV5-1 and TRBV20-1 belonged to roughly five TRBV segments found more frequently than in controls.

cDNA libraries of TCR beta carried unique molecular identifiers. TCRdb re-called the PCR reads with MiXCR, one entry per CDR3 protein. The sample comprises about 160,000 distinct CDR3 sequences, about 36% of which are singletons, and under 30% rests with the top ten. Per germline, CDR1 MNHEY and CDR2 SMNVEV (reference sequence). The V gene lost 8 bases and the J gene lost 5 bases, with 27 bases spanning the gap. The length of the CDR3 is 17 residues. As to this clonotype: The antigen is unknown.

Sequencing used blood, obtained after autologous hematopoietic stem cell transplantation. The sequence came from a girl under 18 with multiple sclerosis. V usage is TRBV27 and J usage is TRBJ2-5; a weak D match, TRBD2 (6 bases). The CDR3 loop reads CASDNAWRDGVGETQYF. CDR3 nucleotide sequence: TGTGCCAGCGACAACGCATGGAGGGATGGGGTGGGGGAGACCCAGTACTTC.